A selection of T cell receptor beta chains follows, all from one sample in a study of blood T cell repertoires in COVID-19. Sequencing used immunoSEQ multiplex PCR; TCRdb keeps in-frame clones, though not all of them. Among around 40,000 clones listed, under 90% were seen once. Sample: peripheral blood. The receptor source for this set is a man aged 45 to 65 with active COVID-19. Each CDR3 is given with its conserved first and last residue. D genes are given only for firm matches. A clone size is listed for some rows: how often the clone was seen (once, few, many), or a class if it is expanded.

V gene	clone size	D gene	J gene	CDR3 protein	CDR3 DNA
TRBV28	NA	TRBD1	TRBJ1-5	CASSTGTGNQPQHF	TGTGCCAGCAGTACAGGGACAGGGAATCAGCCCCAGCATTTT
TRBV5-1	NA	NA	TRBJ2-1	CASSLDSNEQFF	TGCGCCAGCAGCTTGGACTCAAATGAGCAGTTCTTC
TRBV5-6	NA	NA	TRBJ2-3	CASRGADTQYF	TGTGCCAGCAGAGGGGCAGATACGCAGTATTTT
TRBV25-1	NA	NA	TRBJ1-2	CASSDLGLNYGYTF	TGTGCCAGCAGTGATTTGGGGCTTAACTATGGCTACACCTTC
TRBV9	NA	NA	TRBJ2-5	CASSVDEGGQETQYF	TGTGCCAGCAGCGTAGATGAGGGCGGCCAAGAGACCCAGTACTTC
TRBV25-1	NA	TRBD2	TRBJ2-7	CASRGPGLAYEQYF	TGTGCCAGCAGGGGTCCGGGACTAGCCTACGAGCAGTACTTC
TRBV4-1	NA	TRBD2	TRBJ2-1	CASSQEEVYRTSGDRGEQFF	TGCGCCAGCAGCCAAGAAGAGGTATATAGGACTAGCGGGGACAGGGGTGAGCAGTTCTTC
TRBV18	NA	NA	TRBJ2-1	CASSPPSHNNEQFF	TGTGCCAGCTCACCACCTAGCCACAACAATGAGCAGTTCTTC
TRBV4-2	NA	NA	TRBJ2-2	CASSHLSGSRPGTGELFF	TGTGCCAGCAGCCATCTCTCAGGGTCCCGTCCGGGTACCGGGGAGCTGTTTTTT
TRBV18	NA	TRBD2	TRBJ2-7	CASSQGLAESYEQYF	TGTGCCAGCTCTCAGGGACTAGCGGAATCCTACGAGCAGTACTTC
TRBV6-1	NA	NA	TRBJ2-7	CASSEMGTEQYF	TGTGCCAGCAGTGAAATGGGGACAGAGCAGTACTTC
TRBV3-1/TRBV3-2	NA	TRBD2	TRBJ2-5	CASSPPGGPGETQYF	TGTGCCAGCAGCCCCCCGGGAGGGCCGGGGGAGACCCAGTACTTC
TRBV10-1	NA	NA	TRBJ2-3	CASSASGLFTDTQYF	TGCGCCAGCAGTGCCAGCGGGCTGTTCACAGATACGCAGTATTTT
TRBV27	NA	TRBD1	TRBJ2-1	CASSLGTGFSELGEQFF	TGTGCCAGCAGTTTAGGGACAGGTTTTAGCGAACTTGGTGAGCAGTTCTTC
TRBV11-2	NA	TRBD2	TRBJ2-7	CASSYPESGAPGEQYF	TGTGCCAGCAGCTACCCTGAAAGCGGGGCGCCCGGCGAGCAGTACTTC
TRBV5-1	NA	NA	TRBJ1-6	CASSLLSYNSPLHF	TGCGCCAGCAGCTTGCTCAGCTATAATTCACCCCTCCACTTT
TRBV4-3	NA	NA	TRBJ2-3	CASSQQLGVLTDTQYF	TGCGCCAGCAGCCAACAGTTAGGGGTCCTCACAGATACGCAGTATTTT
TRBV6-2/TRBV6-3	NA	TRBD2	TRBJ2-7	CASSYPLGLGLASEQYF	TGTGCCAGCAGTTACCCCCTGGGTCTAGGACTAGCATCCGAGCAGTACTTC
TRBV27	NA	TRBD2	TRBJ2-7	CASSLLAGGSYEQYF	TGTGCCAGCAGTTTATTAGCGGGAGGGTCCTACGAGCAGTACTTC
TRBV6-6	NA	NA	TRBJ1-5	CASSYMGRGTQPQHF	TGTGCCAGCAGTTATATGGGGCGCGGAACTCAGCCCCAGCATTTT
TRBV27	NA	TRBD1	TRBJ2-7	CASSLIGQGPYEQYF	TGTGCCAGCAGTTTAATCGGACAGGGACCCTACGAGCAGTACTTC
TRBV7-2	NA	TRBD1	TRBJ2-7	CASSLRTGAAYEQYF	TGTGCCAGCAGCTTACGGACAGGGGCCGCCTACGAGCAGTACTTC
TRBV10-2	once	NA	TRBJ2-2	CASDGGPGTGELFF	TGCGCCAGCGACGGAGGGCCGGGCACCGGGGAGCTGTTTTTT
TRBV30	NA	TRBD2	TRBJ2-3	CAWAREVYTQYF	TGTGCCTGGGCGCGGGAGGTCTATACGCAGTATTTT
TRBV7-9	NA	NA	TRBJ1-4	CASRYKQEGSEKLFF	TGTGCCAGCAGATATAAACAGGAGGGGAGTGAAAAACTGTTTTTT
TRBV9	NA	TRBD2	TRBJ2-1	CASSVGTGLAVYNEQFF	TGTGCCAGCAGCGTAGGGACGGGACTAGCGGTCTACAATGAGCAGTTCTTC
TRBV5-4	NA	NA	TRBJ2-6	CASSLEGSGANVLTF	TGTGCCAGCAGCTTGGAGGGGTCTGGGGCCAACGTCCTGACTTTC
TRBV7-8	NA	TRBD2	TRBJ2-7	CASSTSGTSGTEQYF	TGTGCCAGCAGCACTTCCGGGACTAGCGGGACCGAGCAGTACTTC
TRBV6-5	NA	NA	TRBJ1-6	CASRLWGGDSPLHF	TGTGCCAGCAGATTGTGGGGGGGGGATTCACCCCTCCACTTT
TRBV7-2	NA	TRBD1	TRBJ2-2	CASSLRQGISTGELFF	TGTGCCAGCAGCTTAAGACAGGGGATCTCCACCGGGGAGCTGTTTTTT
TRBV21-1	NA	NA	TRBJ1-2	CASILAPGRGHGYTF	TGTGCCAGCATCCTCGCCCCGGGGAGAGGACATGGCTACACCTTC
TRBV28	NA	NA	TRBJ2-3	CASTSGVSADTQYF	TGTGCCAGCACCTCGGGGGTTAGCGCAGATACGCAGTATTTT
TRBV6-2/TRBV6-3	NA	TRBD1	TRBJ1-6	CASSSSWTGGENSPLHF	TGTGCCAGCAGTTCATCTTGGACAGGGGGTGAGAATTCACCCCTCCACTTT
TRBV13	NA	NA	TRBJ2-1	CASSSGSSYNEQFF	TGTGCCAGCAGTTCCGGTAGCTCCTACAATGAGCAGTTCTTC
TRBV7-3	NA	NA	TRBJ2-2	CASSLDRGGTGELFF	TGTGCCAGCAGCTTAGATAGAGGGGGAACCGGGGAGCTGTTTTTT
TRBV4-2	once	TRBD2	TRBJ2-3	CASSQEWTGGPDTQYF	TGTGCCAGCAGCCAAGAATGGACGGGAGGGCCAGATACGCAGTATTTT
TRBV5-4	NA	TRBD1	TRBJ2-6	CASSLNRGSGANVLTF	TGTGCCAGCAGCTTAAACAGGGGATCTGGGGCCAACGTCCTGACTTTC
TRBV4-2	NA	TRBD2	TRBJ2-7	CASSQTSGSRYEQYF	TGTGCCAGCAGCCAAACTAGCGGGAGTAGGTACGAGCAGTACTTC
TRBV25-1	NA	TRBD2	TRBJ2-3	CASSQIAGANTDTQYF	TGTGCCAGCAGTCAGATAGCGGGAGCCAACACAGATACGCAGTATTTT
TRBV7-3	NA	NA	TRBJ2-7	CASSPPSSYEQYF	TGTGCCAGCAGCCCCCCGAGCTCCTACGAGCAGTACTTC
TRBV7-9	NA	TRBD2	TRBJ2-1	CASSVGLAGVQEQFF	TGTGCCAGCAGCGTCGGACTAGCGGGAGTACAAGAGCAGTTCTTC
TRBV6-5	NA	NA	TRBJ2-7	CASSYLESYEQYF	TGTGCCAGCAGTTACTTAGAATCCTACGAGCAGTACTTC
TRBV19	NA	TRBD2	TRBJ2-1	CASSIGGTGGTNEQFF	TGTGCCAGTAGTATTGGCGGGACCGGGGGGACCAATGAGCAGTTCTTC
TRBV9	NA	NA	TRBJ2-3	CASGEHTDTQYF	TGTGCCAGCGGGGAGCACACAGATACGCAGTATTTT
TRBV11-3	NA	TRBD2	TRBJ2-3	CASSRAGGPGDTQYF	TGTGCCAGCAGCCGTGCGGGAGGGCCTGGAGATACGCAGTATTTT